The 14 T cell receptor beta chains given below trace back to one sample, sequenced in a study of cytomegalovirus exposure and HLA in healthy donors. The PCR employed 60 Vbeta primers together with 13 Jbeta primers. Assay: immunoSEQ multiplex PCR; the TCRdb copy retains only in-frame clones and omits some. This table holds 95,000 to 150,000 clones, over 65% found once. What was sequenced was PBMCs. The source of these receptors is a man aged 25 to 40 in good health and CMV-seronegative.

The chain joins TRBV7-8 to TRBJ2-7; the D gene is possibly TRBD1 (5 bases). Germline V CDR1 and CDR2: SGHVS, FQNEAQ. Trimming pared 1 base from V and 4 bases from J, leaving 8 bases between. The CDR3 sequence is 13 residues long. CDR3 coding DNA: TGTGCCAGCAGCTTAGACAGGCTTTACGAGCAGTACTTC. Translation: CASSLDRLYEQYF.

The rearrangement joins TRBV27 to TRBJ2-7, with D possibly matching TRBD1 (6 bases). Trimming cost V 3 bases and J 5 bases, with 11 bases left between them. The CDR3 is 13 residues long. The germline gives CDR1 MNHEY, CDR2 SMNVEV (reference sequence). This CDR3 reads CASSFNREHEQYF. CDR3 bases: TGTGCCAGCAGTTTTAACAGGGAACACGAGCAGTACTTC.

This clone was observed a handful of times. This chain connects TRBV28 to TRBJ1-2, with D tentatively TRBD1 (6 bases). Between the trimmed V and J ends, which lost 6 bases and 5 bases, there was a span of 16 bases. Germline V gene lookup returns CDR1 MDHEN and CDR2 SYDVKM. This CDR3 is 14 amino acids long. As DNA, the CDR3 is TGTGCCAGCAGCCTCCTCGACGGACAGTATGGCTACACCTTC. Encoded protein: CASSLLDGQYGYTF.

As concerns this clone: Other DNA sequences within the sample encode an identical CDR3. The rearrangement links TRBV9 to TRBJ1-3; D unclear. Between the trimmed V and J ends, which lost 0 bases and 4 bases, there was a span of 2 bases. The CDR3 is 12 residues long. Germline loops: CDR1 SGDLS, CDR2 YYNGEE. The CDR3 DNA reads TGTGCCAGCAGCGTAGCAGGAAACACCATATATTTT. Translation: CASSVAGNTIYF.

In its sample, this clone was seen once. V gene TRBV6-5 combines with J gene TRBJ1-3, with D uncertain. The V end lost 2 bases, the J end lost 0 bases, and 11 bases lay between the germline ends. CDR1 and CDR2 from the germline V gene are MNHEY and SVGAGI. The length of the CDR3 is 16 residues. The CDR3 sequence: CASSYGGRSSGNTIYF. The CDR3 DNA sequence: TGTGCCAGCAGTTACGGAGGCCGAAGCTCTGGAAACACCATATATTTT.

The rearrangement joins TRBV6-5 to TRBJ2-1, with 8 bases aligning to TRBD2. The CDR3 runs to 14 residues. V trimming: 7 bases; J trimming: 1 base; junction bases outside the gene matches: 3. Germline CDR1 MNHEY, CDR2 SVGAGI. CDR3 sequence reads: CASTSGSSYNEQFF. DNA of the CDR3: TGTGCCAGCACCAGCGGGAGTTCCTACAATGAGCAGTTCTTC.

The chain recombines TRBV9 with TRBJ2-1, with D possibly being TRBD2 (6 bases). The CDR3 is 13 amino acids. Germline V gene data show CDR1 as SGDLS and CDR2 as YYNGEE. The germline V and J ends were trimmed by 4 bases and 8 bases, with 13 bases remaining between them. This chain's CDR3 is CASSRRGVDEQFF. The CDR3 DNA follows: TGTGCCAGCAGCCGGCGCGGGGTCGATGAGCAGTTCTTC.

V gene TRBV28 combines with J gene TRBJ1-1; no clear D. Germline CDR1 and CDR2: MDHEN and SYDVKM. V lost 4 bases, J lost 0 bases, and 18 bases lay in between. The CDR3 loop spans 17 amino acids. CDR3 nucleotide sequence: TGTGCCAGCAGTTGGGGAGATGAGAGCGGGCTGAACACTGAAGCTTTCTTT. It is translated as CASSWGDESGLNTEAFF.

CDR3 bases: TGTGCCACGCGGGGACCTCTATACGAGCAGTACTTC. Residues: CATRGPLYEQYF. The gene calls are TRBV19 and TRBJ2-7, with D maybe TRBD2 (6 bases). The ends were cut back, 10 bases at V and 4 bases at J, with 14 bases in the middle. The germline V gene has CDR1 LNHDA and CDR2 SQIVND (reference sequence). CDR3 size: 12 residues.

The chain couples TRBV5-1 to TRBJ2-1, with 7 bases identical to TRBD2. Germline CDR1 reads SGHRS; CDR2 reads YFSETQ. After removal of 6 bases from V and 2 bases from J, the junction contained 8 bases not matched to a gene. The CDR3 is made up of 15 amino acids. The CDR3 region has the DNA TGCGCCAGCACCCCGGGGGAGGGCACCTACAATGAGCAGTTCTTC. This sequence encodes CASTPGEGTYNEQFF.

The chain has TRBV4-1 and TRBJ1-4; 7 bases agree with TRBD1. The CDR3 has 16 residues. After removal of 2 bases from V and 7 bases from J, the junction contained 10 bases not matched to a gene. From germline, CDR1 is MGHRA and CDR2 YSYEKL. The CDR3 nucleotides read TGCGCCAGCAGCCAACAACGGACAGGAAAAACTGAAAAACTGTTTTTT. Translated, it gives CASSQQRTGKTEKLFF.

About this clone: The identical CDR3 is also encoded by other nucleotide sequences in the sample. CDR3 DNA: TGTGCCAGCAGTGCGTTCGCAGGGCCCAAGGGAGAGCAGTACTTC. Translating gives CASSAFAGPKGEQYF. The chain couples TRBV6-1 to TRBJ2-7; possibly TRBD1 for D (5 bases). The CDR3 spans 15 residues. Trimming took off 4 bases at V and 7 bases at J, with 20 bases between the two ends. The V gene's germline CDR1 is MNHNS and CDR2 SASEGT.

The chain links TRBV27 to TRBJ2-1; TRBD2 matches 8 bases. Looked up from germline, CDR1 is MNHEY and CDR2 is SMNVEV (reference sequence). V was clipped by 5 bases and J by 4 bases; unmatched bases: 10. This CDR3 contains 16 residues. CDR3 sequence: CASSPSLAAIYNEQFF. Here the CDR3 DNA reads TGTGCCAGCAGTCCCTCACTAGCGGCGATTTACAATGAGCAGTTCTTC.

The DNA of the CDR3 is TGTGCCAGCTCACCCCGAAGGCTAGATGGAGCTTCACCCCTCCACTTT. Translation: CASSPRRLDGASPLHF. This rearrangement joins TRBV18 to TRBJ1-6; D is uncertain. The CDR3 covers 16 residues. Trimming removed 3 bases from V and 9 bases from J, with 18 bases in between. Germline V CDR1 and CDR2: KGHSH, LQKENI.